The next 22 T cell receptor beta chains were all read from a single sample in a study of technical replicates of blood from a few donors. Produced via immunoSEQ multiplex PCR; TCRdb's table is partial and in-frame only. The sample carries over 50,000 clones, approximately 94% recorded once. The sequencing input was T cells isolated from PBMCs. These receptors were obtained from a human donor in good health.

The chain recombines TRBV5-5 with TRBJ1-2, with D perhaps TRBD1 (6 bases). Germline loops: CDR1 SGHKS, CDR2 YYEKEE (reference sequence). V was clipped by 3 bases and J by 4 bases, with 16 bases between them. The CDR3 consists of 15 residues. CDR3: CASSSETGIPYGYTF. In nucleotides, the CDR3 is TGTGCCAGCAGCTCAGAGACAGGCATCCCCTATGGCTACACCTTC.

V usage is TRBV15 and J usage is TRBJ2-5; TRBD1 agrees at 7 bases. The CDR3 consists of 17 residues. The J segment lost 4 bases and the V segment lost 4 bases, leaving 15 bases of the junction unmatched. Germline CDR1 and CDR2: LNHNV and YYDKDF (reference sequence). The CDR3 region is CATSTVVTGVIRETQYF. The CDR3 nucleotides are TGTGCCACCAGCACCGTAGTAACAGGGGTAATTCGAGAGACCCAGTACTTC. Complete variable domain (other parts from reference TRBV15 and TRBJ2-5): DAMVIQNPRYQVTQFGKPVTLSCSQTLNHNVMYWYQQKSSQAPKLLFHYYDKDFNNEADTPDNFQSRRPNTSFCFLDIRSPGLGDTAMYLCATSTVVTGVIRETQYFGPGTRLLVL.

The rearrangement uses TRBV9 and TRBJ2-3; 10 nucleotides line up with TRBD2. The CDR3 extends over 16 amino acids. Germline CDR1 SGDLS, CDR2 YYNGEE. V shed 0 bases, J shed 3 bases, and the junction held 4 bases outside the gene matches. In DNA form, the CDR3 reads TGTGCCAGCAGCGTAGATCCTAGCGGGAGAACAGATACGCAGTATTTT. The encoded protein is CASSVDPSGRTDTQYF.

This CDR3 is CASSYSKGSRGTQYF. For the CDR3, the DNA is TGTGCCAGCAGTTACTCGAAGGGCAGTCGGGGTACGCAGTATTTT. The V gene is TRBV6-5, the J gene TRBJ2-3; a weak D match, TRBD2 (5 bases). V was trimmed by 0 bases and J by 8 bases, leaving 15 bases between them. Germline assignment: CDR1 MNHEY and CDR2 SVGAGI. The CDR3 consists of 15 residues.

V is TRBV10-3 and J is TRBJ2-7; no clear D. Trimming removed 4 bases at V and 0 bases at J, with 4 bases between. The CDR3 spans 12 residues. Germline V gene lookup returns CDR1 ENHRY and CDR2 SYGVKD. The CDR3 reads CAISGASYEQYF. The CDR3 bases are TGTGCCATCAGTGGGGCCTCCTACGAGCAGTACTTC.

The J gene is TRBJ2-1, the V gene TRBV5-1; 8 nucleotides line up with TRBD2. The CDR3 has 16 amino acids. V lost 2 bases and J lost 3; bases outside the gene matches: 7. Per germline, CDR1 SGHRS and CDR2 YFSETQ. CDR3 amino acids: CASSFYAGGNYNEQFF. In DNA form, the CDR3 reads TGCGCCAGCAGCTTTTATGCGGGGGGTAACTACAATGAGCAGTTCTTC.

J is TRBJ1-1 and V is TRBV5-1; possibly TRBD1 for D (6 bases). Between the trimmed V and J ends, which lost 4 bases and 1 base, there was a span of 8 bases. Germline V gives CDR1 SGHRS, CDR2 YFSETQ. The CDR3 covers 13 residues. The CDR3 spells CASSLQGNTEAFF. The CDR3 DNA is TGCGCCAGCAGCCTACAGGGGAACACTGAAGCTTTCTTT.

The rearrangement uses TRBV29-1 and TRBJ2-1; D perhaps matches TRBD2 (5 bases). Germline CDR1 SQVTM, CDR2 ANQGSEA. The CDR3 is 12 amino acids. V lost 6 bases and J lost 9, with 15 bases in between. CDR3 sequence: CSVSRRFAEQFF. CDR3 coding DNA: TGCAGCGTGAGTCGGAGGTTTGCTGAGCAGTTCTTC.

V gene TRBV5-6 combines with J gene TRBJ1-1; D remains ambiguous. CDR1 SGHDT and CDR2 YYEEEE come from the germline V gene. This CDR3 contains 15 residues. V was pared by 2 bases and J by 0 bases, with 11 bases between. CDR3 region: CASSFPYRMNTEAFF. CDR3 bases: TGTGCCAGCAGCTTCCCCTATCGCATGAACACTGAAGCTTTCTTT.

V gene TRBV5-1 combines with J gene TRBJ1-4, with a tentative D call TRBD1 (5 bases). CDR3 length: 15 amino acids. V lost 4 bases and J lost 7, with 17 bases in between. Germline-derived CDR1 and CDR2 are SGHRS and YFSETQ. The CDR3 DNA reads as TGCGCCAGCAGCCTCCTAGGGGCTAGGAGTGAAAAACTGTTTTTT. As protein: CASSLLGARSEKLFF.

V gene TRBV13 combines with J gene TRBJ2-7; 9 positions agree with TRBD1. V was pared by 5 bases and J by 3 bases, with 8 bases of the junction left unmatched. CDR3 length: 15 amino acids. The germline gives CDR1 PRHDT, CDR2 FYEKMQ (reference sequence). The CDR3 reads CASSGPGQGNYEQYF. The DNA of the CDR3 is TGTGCCAGCAGCGGCCCGGGACAGGGAAACTACGAGCAGTACTTC.

The CDR3 bases are TGTGCCAGCAGTTGGTCCGGGAGGACCTACAATGAGCAGTTCTTC. It specifies CASSWSGRTYNEQFF. V gene TRBV6-5 combines with J gene TRBJ2-1, with 7 bases lining up with TRBD2. The CDR3 consists of 15 residues. Per the germline V gene, CDR1 is MNHEY and CDR2 is SVGAGI. V lost 4 bases and J lost 2; bases outside the gene matches: 5.

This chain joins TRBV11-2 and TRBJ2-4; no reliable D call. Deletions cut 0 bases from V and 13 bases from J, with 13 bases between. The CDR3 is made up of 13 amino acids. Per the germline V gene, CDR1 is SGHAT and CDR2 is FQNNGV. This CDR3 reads CASSLDLARFQYF. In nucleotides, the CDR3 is TGTGCCAGCAGCTTAGACCTCGCACGGTTCCAGTACTTC.

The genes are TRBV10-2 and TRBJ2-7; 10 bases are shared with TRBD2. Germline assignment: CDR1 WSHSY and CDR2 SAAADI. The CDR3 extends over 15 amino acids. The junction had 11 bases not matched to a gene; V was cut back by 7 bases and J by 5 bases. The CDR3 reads CASIRLASGGNEQYF. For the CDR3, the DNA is TGCGCCAGCATACGCCTCGCTAGCGGGGGCAACGAGCAGTACTTC.

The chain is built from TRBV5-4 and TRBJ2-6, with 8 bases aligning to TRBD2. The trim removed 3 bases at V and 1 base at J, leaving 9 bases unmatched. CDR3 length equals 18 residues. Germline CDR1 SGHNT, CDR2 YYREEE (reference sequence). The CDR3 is CASSSGGSGGSGANVLTF. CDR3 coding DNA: TGTGCCAGCAGCTCGGGGGGAAGCGGGGGTTCTGGGGCCAACGTCCTGACTTTC.

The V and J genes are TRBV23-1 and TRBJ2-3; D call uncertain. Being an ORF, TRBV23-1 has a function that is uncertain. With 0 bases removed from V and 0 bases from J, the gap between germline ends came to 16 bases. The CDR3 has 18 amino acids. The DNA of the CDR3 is TGCGCCAGCAGTCAATCGGCGTTGGAGAAGAGGAGCACAGATACGCAGTATTTT. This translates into CASSQSALEKRSTDTQYF.

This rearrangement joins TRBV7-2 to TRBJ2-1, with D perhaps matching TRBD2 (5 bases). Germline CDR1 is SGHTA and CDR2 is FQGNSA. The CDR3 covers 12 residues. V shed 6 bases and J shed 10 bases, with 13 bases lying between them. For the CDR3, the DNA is TGTGCCAGCAGGGAGACGGGATACGAGCAGTTCTTC. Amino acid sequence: CASRETGYEQFF.

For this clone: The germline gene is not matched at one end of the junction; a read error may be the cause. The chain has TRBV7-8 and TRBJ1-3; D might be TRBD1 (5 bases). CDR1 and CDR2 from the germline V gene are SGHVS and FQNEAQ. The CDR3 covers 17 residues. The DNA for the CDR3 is TGTGCCAGCAGCTTTGAAACAGCCGGGACGGGGGGAACCACCATATATTTT. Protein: CASSFETAGTGGTTIYF.

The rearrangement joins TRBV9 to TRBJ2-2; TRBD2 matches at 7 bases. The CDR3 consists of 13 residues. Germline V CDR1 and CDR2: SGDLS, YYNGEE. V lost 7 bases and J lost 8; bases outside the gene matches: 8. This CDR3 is CASGEGSGGELFF. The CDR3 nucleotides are TGTGCCAGCGGGGAGGGGTCGGGAGGGGAGCTGTTTTTT.

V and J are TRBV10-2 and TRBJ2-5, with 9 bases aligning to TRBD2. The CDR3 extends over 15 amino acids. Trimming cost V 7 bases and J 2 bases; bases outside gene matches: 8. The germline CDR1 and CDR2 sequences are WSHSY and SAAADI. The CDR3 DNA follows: TGCGCCAGCAAAGAGTTTCTAGCGGGGCAAGAGACCCAGTACTTC. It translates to CASKEFLAGQETQYF.

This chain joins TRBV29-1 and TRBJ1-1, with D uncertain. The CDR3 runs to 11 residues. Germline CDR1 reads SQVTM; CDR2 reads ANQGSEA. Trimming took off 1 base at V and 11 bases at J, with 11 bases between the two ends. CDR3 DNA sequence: TGCAGCGTTGAAGGTACGGGGAACGCTTTCTTT. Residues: CSVEGTGNAFF.

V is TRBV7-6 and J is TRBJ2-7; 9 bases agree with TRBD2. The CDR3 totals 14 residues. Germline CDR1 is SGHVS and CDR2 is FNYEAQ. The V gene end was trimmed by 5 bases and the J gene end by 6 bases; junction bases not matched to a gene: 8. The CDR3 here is CASSRTSERGEQYF. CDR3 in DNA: TGTGCCAGCAGCCGGACTAGCGAGCGGGGCGAGCAGTACTTC. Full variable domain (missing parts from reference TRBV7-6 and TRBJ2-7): GAGVSQSPRYKVTKRGQDVALRCDPISGHVSLYWYRQALGQGPEFLTYFNYEAQQDKSGLPNDRFSAERPEGSISTLTIQRTEQRDSAMYRCASSRTSERGEQYFGPGTRLTVT.